What follows are 23 T cell receptor beta chains derived from one specimen sequenced in a study of blood T cells in healthy people across ages. A sample-barcoded 5' primer and a J-beta primer mix were used in a second PCR of roughly 7 to 11 cycles. Using its own MiXCR run on the 5' RACE reads, TCRdb lists one record per CDR3 protein. The sample consists of 1.5 million to 2 million distinct CDR3 sequences, 28% of them appearing once. The specimen was blood. These receptors originate from a woman in her 30s in good health.

The CDR3 loop is CASSLVLAVGITDTQYF. For the CDR3, the DNA is TGTGCCAGCAGCTTGGTGCTAGCGGTTGGAATCACAGATACGCAGTATTTT. The chain recombines TRBV5-6 with TRBJ2-3, with 7 positions matching TRBD2. The CDR3 runs to 17 residues. The J segment lost 2 bases and the V segment lost 0 bases, leaving 9 bases of the junction unmatched. Germline assignment: CDR1 SGHDT and CDR2 YYEEEE.

The V call is TRBV7-8, the J call TRBJ2-2; no clear D. The CDR3 totals 13 residues. V was shortened by 5 bases and J by 7 bases, with 11 bases between the two germline ends. Germline CDR1 reads SGHVS; CDR2 reads FQNEAQ. This CDR3 reads CASSQDNIGELFF. The CDR3 DNA is TGTGCCAGCAGCCAAGACAATATCGGGGAGCTGTTTTTT.

V usage is TRBV12-3 or TRBV12-4 and J usage is TRBJ2-1; TRBD2 matches 12 bases. The junction had 4 bases not matched to a gene; V was cut back by 2 bases and J by 5 bases. There are 16 residues in the CDR3. The CDR3 is CASSLLAGGPDNEQFF. The CDR3 nucleotides read TGTGCCAGCAGTTTACTAGCGGGAGGGCCAGACAATGAGCAGTTCTTC.

With respect to this clonotype: An end of the junction differs from the germline gene, which may be a read error. This chain links TRBV5-5 with TRBJ1-6; D gene ambiguous. Germline CDR1 is SGHKS and CDR2 is YYEKEE (reference sequence). CDR3 length equals 15 residues. The CDR3: CASSLNPGGNSPLHF. DNA for the CDR3: TGTGCCAGCAGCTTGAACCCGGGCGGTAATTCGCCCCTCCACTTT.

With respect to this clonotype: The junction does not match germline at one end; this may be a read error. The rearrangement uses TRBV7-8 and TRBJ2-3; the match to TRBD2 covers 7 bases. Germline lookup yields CDR1 SGHVS and CDR2 FQNEAQ. CDR3 length equals 16 residues. CDR3 loop: CASRISAGVSTDTQDF. The CDR3 region has the DNA TGTGCCAGCAGAATTTCGGCGGGAGTTAGCACAGATACGCAGGATTTT.

This sequence joins TRBV7-9 and TRBJ2-3; 10 positions match TRBD2. V shed 5 bases, J shed 4 bases, and the junction held 15 bases outside the gene matches. CDR1 and CDR2 from the germline V gene are SEHNR and FQNEAQ (reference sequence). The CDR3 has 18 residues. The CDR3 DNA is TGTGCCAGCAGCCCCTTAATAGGAGCGGGGGGGCCCGCAGATACGCAGTATTTT. This codes for CASSPLIGAGGPADTQYF.

The chain has TRBV7-7 and TRBJ2-2, with 14 bases that match TRBD2. From germline, CDR1 is SSHAT and CDR2 FNYEAQ (reference sequence). The trim removed 4 bases at V and 2 bases at J, leaving 6 bases unmatched. The CDR3 extends over 18 amino acids. CDR3 protein: CASSSGTSGGSNTGELFF. The CDR3 coding sequence is TGTGCCAGCAGCTCCGGGACTAGCGGGGGCTCAAACACCGGGGAGCTGTTTTTT.

V and J are TRBV6-5 and TRBJ2-1; the D is unclear. The J call may not be correct, given that the DNA end is closer to TRBJ2-7. CDR1 MNHEY and CDR2 SVGAGI come from the germline V gene. CDR3 length: 13 residues. CDR3 coding DNA: TGTGCCAGCAGTCGCAACTCCTACAATGAGCAGTACTTC. Its translation is CASSRNSYNEQYF.

V usage is TRBV11-2 and J usage is TRBJ2-1, with 8 bases matching TRBD2. This CDR3 has 17 amino acids. The V gene's germline CDR1 is SGHAT and CDR2 FQNNGV. The trim removed 2 bases at V and 6 bases at J, leaving 12 bases unmatched. The CDR3 nucleotides are TGTGCCAGCAGCTTATTCCCCGCGGGGACTAGGGGCAATGAGCAGTTCTTC. Translating gives CASSLFPAGTRGNEQFF.

Note on this clonotype: One end of the junction is discordant with germline, which a read error may explain. V is TRBV7-7 and J is TRBJ2-4, with 9 bases identical to TRBD1. The J call may be incorrect, as the DNA end agrees better with TRBJ2-5. The CDR3 has 14 residues. In germline, CDR1 is SSHAT, CDR2 FNYEAQ (reference sequence). The CDR3: CAGSRDREVETQYF. The CDR3, as DNA: TGTGCCGGCAGCCGGGACAGGGAGGTTGAGACCCAGTACTTC.

J is TRBJ1-2 and V is TRBV7-9; TRBD1 agrees at 12 bases. Germline V CDR1 and CDR2: SEHNR, FQNEAQ (reference sequence). Trimming took 8 bases from V and 4 from J; bases not matched to a gene: 2. The CDR3 length is 13 residues. CDR3 sequence reads: CASGDRGLYGYTF. CDR3 nucleotides: TGTGCCAGCGGGGACAGGGGGCTCTATGGCTACACCTTC.

This clonotype showed up just a few times. V is TRBV5-1 and J is TRBJ1-4; possibly TRBD1 for D (6 bases). Trimming cost V 4 bases and J 6 bases, with 16 bases left between them. The germline V gene has CDR1 SGHRS and CDR2 YFSETQ. The CDR3 spans 15 residues. The CDR3 loop reads CASSPVGAPDEKLFF. The CDR3 DNA follows: TGCGCCAGCAGCCCCGTGGGGGCCCCAGATGAAAAACTGTTTTTT.

This clonotype was recorded at least ten times. This chain joins TRBV28 and TRBJ2-4, with 11 bases aligning to TRBD2. This CDR3 has 16 residues. Germline CDR1 reads MDHEN; CDR2 reads SYDVKM. V trimming: 8 bases; J trimming: 5 bases; junction bases outside the gene matches: 11. The CDR3 DNA follows: TGTGCCAGCGAAGGGGCTAGCGGGGGGATTGAAAACATTCAGTACTTC. Translation: CASEGASGGIENIQYF.

The chain has TRBV12-3 or TRBV12-4 and TRBJ1-2, with TRBD1 matching over 9 bases. The trim removed 10 bases at V and 2 bases at J, leaving 8 bases unmatched. The CDR3 spans 14 residues. CDR3 nucleotides: TGTGCCACCGAGGGACAGGGACTGAACTATGGCTACACCTTC. This encodes CATEGQGLNYGYTF.

This clonotype was detected only a few times. The chain recombines TRBV7-3 with TRBJ2-1; TRBD2 agrees at 12 bases. Germline trimming cut 3 bases from V and 7 bases from J; bases unmatched to any gene: 13. CDR1 is SGHTA and CDR2 is FQGTGA in the germline V gene. The CDR3 loop spans 18 amino acids. The CDR3: CASSFHPSGGAVGNEQFF. The CDR3 bases are TGTGCCAGCAGCTTCCATCCTAGCGGGGGGGCAGTAGGGAATGAGCAGTTCTTC.

This clonotype was counted only a few times. The V gene is TRBV5-1, the J gene TRBJ2-3, with 9 bases fitting TRBD1. There are 19 residues in the CDR3. J gave up 0 bases and V 1 base, and 12 bases lay outside the gene matches. Germline V gene lookup returns CDR1 SGHRS and CDR2 YFSETQ. The CDR3 loop is CASSLSSGTGTTSTDTQYF. The CDR3 DNA follows: TGCGCCAGCAGCTTGTCATCGGGGACAGGGACTACTAGCACAGATACGCAGTATTTT.

On this clonotype: Being one base from a much bigger clone, this may be a read error. The chain uses TRBV7-3 and TRBJ2-4; 9 bases map to TRBD2. The CDR3 runs 16 residues. Germline V gives CDR1 SGHTA, CDR2 FQGTGA. The junction had 15 bases not matched to a gene; V was cut back by 2 bases and J by 13 bases. This chain's CDR3 is CASSLRGGASYNEQYF. The CDR3 DNA follows: TGTGCCAGCAGCTTACGCGGGGGGGCTTCCTACAATGAGCAGTACTTC.

The J gene is TRBJ1-2, the V gene TRBV5-1; D is perhaps TRBD1 (5 bases). The CDR3 is 15 residues long. From germline, CDR1 is SGHRS and CDR2 YFSETQ. V lost 0 bases, J lost 5 bases, and 14 bases lay in between. The CDR3 nucleotides are TGCGCCAGCAGCTTGGAGGCGGGGCGAAATTATGGCTACACCTTC. Encoded protein: CASSLEAGRNYGYTF. The full variable domain, in which reference TRBV5-1 and TRBJ1-2 provide the parts outside the CDR3, is KAGVTQTPRYLIKTRGQQVTLSCSPISGHRSVSWYQQTPGQGLQFLFEYFSETQRNKGNFPGRFSGRQFSNSRSEMNVSTLELGDSALYLCASSLEAGRNYGYTFGSGTRLTVV.

This clonotype came up many times. At one end, the junction sequence differs from germline, possibly due to a read error. The CDR3 sequence: CSVQEGGYEQYF. The CDR3 DNA sequence: TGCAGCGTTCAAGAAGGGGGCTACGAGCAGTACTTC. The chain combines TRBV29-1 with TRBJ2-7, with D possibly TRBD1 on 6 matching bases. In germline, CDR1 is SQVTM, CDR2 ANQGSEA. This CDR3 comprises 12 residues.

V gene TRBV25-1 combines with J gene TRBJ2-3; D not certain. This CDR3 has 14 amino acids. Germline CDR1 is MGHDK and CDR2 is SYGVNS. V shed 11 bases and J shed 1 base, with 16 bases lying between them. CDR3 in amino acids: CAANGPQGTDTQYF. The CDR3 DNA follows: TGTGCCGCTAACGGCCCCCAGGGCACAGATACGCAGTATTTT.

The CDR3 protein is CASNREWGVYEQYF. For the CDR3, the DNA is TGTGCCAGCAACCGAGAATGGGGGGTCTACGAGCAGTACTTC. The chain employs TRBV7-2 and TRBJ2-7; D is possibly TRBD2 (6 bases). The CDR3 extends over 14 amino acids. V was pared by 7 bases and J by 3 bases, with 16 bases between. Germline V CDR1 and CDR2: SGHTA, FQGNSA.

A few counts support this clonotype. The chain couples TRBV6-6 to TRBJ1-2; D is ambiguous. Germline V gives CDR1 MNHNY, CDR2 SVGAGI (reference sequence). Deletions cut 6 bases from V and 5 bases from J, with 13 bases between. This CDR3 has 13 amino acids. CDR3 DNA sequence: TGTGCCAGCAGACCCTCGGCGGATTATGGCTACACCTTC. Its protein is CASRPSADYGYTF.

CDR3 sequence reads: CSAGTSVGEQFF. CDR3 nucleotide sequence: TGCAGCGCCGGGACTAGCGTAGGTGAGCAGTTCTTC. This rearrangement joins TRBV29-1 to TRBJ2-1; 10 bases match TRBD2. The CDR3 sequence is 12 residues long. Germline V CDR1 and CDR2: SQVTM, ANQGSEA. The V gene end was trimmed by 7 bases and the J gene end by 9 bases; junction bases not matched to a gene: 6.